Shown below are 26 T cell receptor beta chains from a single sample sequenced in a study of blood T cell repertoires in COVID-19 (TCRdb year 2020). Receptor libraries were prepared by the immunoSEQ multiplex PCR assay. The clones in this table, taken by TCRdb from immuneACCESS, are in-frame only. Not every clone is retained; where verified, under half of the shortfall comes from an unresolved V gene, and the cause of the rest is unknown. The table for this sample lists approximately 310,000 clones; roughly 88% of them were counted only once. The ten largest clones add up to 2.2% of the sample. Sequencing was performed on PBMCs or T cells enriched from blood (not recorded which). The receptor set was obtained from a man aged 25 to 40 who had recovered from COVID-19.

This chain links TRBV25-1 with TRBJ1-1, with D possibly matching TRBD1 (6 bases). Per the germline V gene, CDR1 is MGHDK and CDR2 is SYGVNS. The length of the CDR3 is 18 residues. V was cut by 6 bases and J by 3 bases, with 26 bases left in between. The CDR3 region is CASRPFGEGQARDTEAFF. CDR3 coding DNA: TGTGCCAGCAGGCCCTTCGGGGAGGGACAAGCTCGGGACACTGAAGCTTTCTTT.

This chain links TRBV4-1 with TRBJ2-5; unclear D gene. CDR1 and CDR2 from the germline V gene are MGHRA and YSYEKL. Trimming took 0 bases from V and 5 from J, leaving 7 bases between them. This CDR3 has 13 amino acids. The CDR3 sequence: CASSQDNRETQYF. The CDR3 coding sequence is TGCGCCAGCAGCCAAGATAACCGGGAGACCCAGTACTTC.

The chain couples TRBV27 to TRBJ1-4; no reliable D call. Trimming removed 3 bases from V and 7 bases from J, with 9 bases in between. The CDR3 is made up of 13 amino acids. CDR1 is MNHEY, CDR2 SMNVEV, per germline (reference sequence). The CDR3 DNA is TGTGCCAGCAGTTTCTCAAGCTTTGAAAAACTGTTTTTT. The encoded protein is CASSFSSFEKLFF.

This clone has a single count. This chain connects TRBV6-4 to TRBJ1-5, with a weak D call TRBD1 (5 bases). The CDR3 extends over 16 amino acids. The V end was cut by 7 bases, the J end by 1 base, with 17 bases between. Germline values: CDR1 MRHNA, CDR2 SNTAGT. The CDR3 DNA sequence: TGTGCCAGCAAAGGCAGGGCGGTAGGCAGCAATCAGCCCCAGCATTTT. The encoded protein is CASKGRAVGSNQPQHF.

The chain has TRBV2 and TRBJ1-5, with TRBD1 identical over 7 bases. This CDR3 contains 14 residues. Germline CDR1 is SNHLY and CDR2 is FYNNEI. The V and J ends lost 7 bases and 6 bases, in that order; junction bases with no gene match: 9. This CDR3 reads CASTPGAGGQPQHF. The DNA of the CDR3 is TGTGCCAGCACCCCTGGGGCAGGGGGTCAGCCCCAGCATTTT.

J is TRBJ1-1 and V is TRBV7-9; a weak D match, TRBD1 (6 bases). Trimming pared 2 bases from V and 2 bases from J, leaving 18 bases between. The CDR3 spans 17 residues. Looked up from germline, CDR1 is SEHNR and CDR2 is FQNEAQ (reference sequence). The CDR3 DNA reads as TGTGCCAGCAGCTTAAGTCTCGGGGGGCAGAAAAACACTGAAGCTTTCTTT. Amino acids: CASSLSLGGQKNTEAFF.

V usage is TRBV11-3 and J usage is TRBJ2-1; D possibly corresponds to TRBD1 (6 bases). Germline V gene sequence: CDR1 SGHNT, CDR2 YENEEA. The V end was cut by 1 base, the J end by 0 bases, with 10 bases between. The CDR3 contains 16 residues. The CDR3 bases are TGTGCCAGCAGCTTAGGAGGGGACAACTCCTACAATGAGCAGTTCTTC. This codes for CASSLGGDNSYNEQFF.

This rearrangement joins TRBV5-1 to TRBJ2-1; 7 bases fit TRBD2. This CDR3 has 15 amino acids. CDR1 is SGHRS, CDR2 YFSETQ, per germline. Trimming at V came to 1 base and at J to 3 bases, leaving 4 bases not matched to a gene. In nucleotides, the CDR3 is TGCGCCAGCAGCTTGAACGGGGGGATCTACAATGAGCAGTTCTTC. This gives the protein CASSLNGGIYNEQFF.

The chain carries TRBV7-2 and TRBJ1-3; 7 bases align to TRBD1. CDR3 length: 15 amino acids. Germline-derived CDR1 and CDR2 are SGHTA and FQGNSA. Unmatched junction bases numbered 11, after V lost 5 bases and J lost 7 bases. CDR3 in DNA: TGTGCCAGCAGCCCTGATGACAGGGTAGGGAACACCATATATTTT. Translation: CASSPDDRVGNTIYF.

The chain joins TRBV2 to TRBJ1-6; D may be TRBD1 (6 bases). Deletions cut 6 bases from V and 4 bases from J, with 10 bases between. Germline-derived CDR1 and CDR2 are SNHLY and FYNNEI. The CDR3 extends over 14 amino acids. In DNA form, the CDR3 reads TGTGCCAGCAGAGGAGGACAGTATAATTCACCCCTCCACTTT. It specifies CASRGGQYNSPLHF.

The chain uses TRBV11-3 and TRBJ2-7; possible D gene TRBD2, 5 bases. This CDR3 contains 13 residues. The germline V gene encodes CDR1 SGHNT and CDR2 YENEEA. The V end lost 1 base, the J end lost 6 bases, and 10 bases lay between the germline ends. The CDR3 DNA reads as TGTGCCAGCAGCTTAGTTCGGGGTCGCGAGCAGTACTTC. Residues: CASSLVRGREQYF.

V gene TRBV9 combines with J gene TRBJ1-1; the match to TRBD1 covers 8 bases. Germline assignment: CDR1 SGDLS and CDR2 YYNGEE. The J segment lost 5 bases and the V segment lost 0 bases, leaving 6 bases of the junction unmatched. CDR3 length: 15 amino acids. The CDR3 loop is CASSVGGTGGTEAFF. The CDR3 DNA follows: TGTGCCAGCAGCGTAGGGGGGACAGGAGGGACTGAAGCTTTCTTT. Full variable domain (remainder filled in from reference TRBV9 and TRBJ1-1): DSGVTQTPKHLITATGQRVTLRCSPRSGDLSVYWYQQSLDQGLQFLIQYYNGEERAKGNILERFSAQQFPDLHSELNLSSLELGDSALYFCASSVGGTGGTEAFFGQGTRLTVV.

The J gene is TRBJ1-2, the V gene TRBV25-1; D is undetermined. The germline CDR1 and CDR2 sequences are MGHDK and SYGVNS. V shed 8 bases and J shed 4 bases, with 14 bases lying between them. The CDR3 is 13 amino acids. CDR3 amino acids: CASGRDLGYGYTF. The CDR3 DNA reads as TGTGCCAGCGGCCGGGATTTAGGCTATGGCTACACCTTC.

The chain joins TRBV19 to TRBJ1-2; the match to TRBD1 covers 11 bases. Germline CDR1 is LNHDA and CDR2 is SQIVND (reference sequence). J lost 8 bases, V lost 6 bases, and 8 bases had no gene match. The CDR3 length is 14 residues. CDR3: CASRPDRGHRGYTF. DNA for the CDR3: TGTGCCAGTAGACCGGACAGGGGGCATCGGGGCTACACCTTC.

The V call is TRBV13, the J call TRBJ1-6; TRBD1 agrees at 9 bases. V lost 5 bases, J lost 7 bases, and 6 bases stayed unmatched. Germline V gene sequence: CDR1 PRHDT, CDR2 FYEKMQ (reference sequence). The CDR3 is made up of 15 amino acids. In DNA, the CDR3 is TGTGCCAGCAGCCCTACTGGACAGGGGAATTCACCCCTCCACTTT. It encodes CASSPTGQGNSPLHF. The full variable domain, in which reference TRBV13 and TRBJ1-6 provide the parts outside the CDR3, is AAGVIQSPRHLIKEKRETATLKCYPIPRHDTVYWYQQGPGQDPQFLISFYEKMQSDKGSIPDRFSAQQFSDYHSELNMSSLELGDSALYFCASSPTGQGNSPLHFGNGTRLTVT.

The V gene is TRBV13, the J gene TRBJ2-3; D not resolved. Trimming left V 1 base short and J 4 bases short, with 6 bases between. Germline assignment: CDR1 PRHDT and CDR2 FYEKMQ (reference sequence). The CDR3 has 13 residues. As DNA, the CDR3 is TGTGCCAGCAGCTTAGACGGGTCAGATACGCAGTATTTT. This translates into CASSLDGSDTQYF.

DNA of the CDR3: TGCGCCAGCAGCCAAGATGCGGGTGAGACCCAGTACTTC. It codes for CASSQDAGETQYF. The rearrangement links TRBV4-3 to TRBJ2-5, with D possibly being TRBD2 (5 bases). V gave up 0 bases and J gave up 5 bases, with 7 bases separating them. In germline, CDR1 is LGHNA, CDR2 YSLEER. The CDR3 runs to 13 residues.

This clone was seen ten or more times. The CDR3 sequence is CASGGQGVTGTQYF. CDR3 DNA sequence: TGTGCCAGCGGGGGACAGGGGGTAACGGGGACCCAGTACTTC. V and J are TRBV2 and TRBJ2-5; 11 positions match TRBD1. Germline lookup yields CDR1 SNHLY and CDR2 FYNNEI. After removal of 8 bases from V and 7 bases from J, the junction contained 9 bases not matched to a gene. The CDR3 covers 14 residues.

V is TRBV24-1 and J is TRBJ1-2, with D possibly TRBD1 on 5 matching bases. Germline CDR1 is KGHDR and CDR2 is SFDVKD. The CDR3 sequence is 13 residues long. Trimming left V 1 base short and J 14 bases short, with 16 bases between. DNA of the CDR3: TGTGCCACCAGTGATTTCTTAGGCAGGGCGAAGACCTTC. Protein: CATSDFLGRAKTF.

CDR3 nucleotides: TGCAGCGTGCCGGGACAGGGTTGGAGCGAGCAGTACTTC. Translated, it gives CSVPGQGWSEQYF. This chain joins TRBV29-1 and TRBJ2-7; 9 positions match TRBD1. The CDR3 is 13 amino acids. The germline gives CDR1 SQVTM, CDR2 ANQGSEA. The V segment lost 6 bases and the J segment 6 bases; nucleotides outside the gene matches: 9.

The chain couples TRBV3-1 (or the pseudogene TRBV3-2) to TRBJ2-3; 7 nucleotides match TRBD2. Trimming cost V 2 bases and J 4 bases; bases outside gene matches: 12. This CDR3 is built from 17 residues. Germline V lookup: CDR1 LGHDT, CDR2 YNNKEL (reference sequence). The CDR3 nucleotides are TGTGCCAGCAGCCAACCCAAGGGGCGGGGGTACGCAGATACGCAGTATTTT. Amino acids: CASSQPKGRGYADTQYF.

This chain links TRBV29-1 with TRBJ1-1; 7 nucleotides align to TRBD1. The trim removed 7 bases at V and 4 bases at J, leaving 9 bases unmatched. The CDR3 runs to 13 residues. Looked up from germline, CDR1 is SQVTM and CDR2 is ANQGSEA. The CDR3 is CSARQGGATEAFF. The CDR3 DNA reads TGCAGCGCTAGACAGGGAGGCGCCACTGAAGCTTTCTTT.

The chain has TRBV2 and TRBJ1-2; TRBD1 aligns across 9 bases. V was pared by 10 bases and J by 6 bases, with 6 bases of the junction left unmatched. CDR3 size: 12 residues. Per the germline V gene, CDR1 is SNHLY and CDR2 is FYNNEI. CDR3 DNA: TGTGCCACCTCGGGACAGGGTGATGGCTACACCTTC. It codes for CATSGQGDGYTF.

The CDR3 loop is CASSRVTDTQYF. The DNA of the CDR3 is TGTGCCAGCTCCAGGGTCACAGATACGCAGTATTTT. The rearrangement links TRBV9 to TRBJ2-3; D perhaps matches TRBD1 (5 bases). V was cut by 7 bases and J by 2 bases, with 8 bases left in between. The CDR3 runs to 12 residues. The germline V gene has CDR1 SGDLS and CDR2 YYNGEE.

Regarding this clone: The junction does not match germline at one end; this may be a read error. Other DNA sequences in this sample translate to the same CDR3. The chain is built from TRBV4-2 and TRBJ2-3; D call uncertain. The CDR3 extends over 16 amino acids. Per the germline V gene, CDR1 is LGHNA and CDR2 is YNFKEQ. The CDR3 spells CASSQEAGHSTDTQYF. The CDR3, as DNA: TGTGCCAGCAGTCAAGAGGCAGGCCATAGCACAGATACGCAGTATTTT.

The V gene is TRBV27, the J gene TRBJ1-2, with no clear D. This CDR3 region has 14 residues. The ends were cut back, 6 bases at V and 6 bases at J, with 17 bases in the middle. Germline V gives CDR1 MNHEY, CDR2 SMNVEV (reference sequence). CDR3 sequence reads: CASSLARGVDGYTF. CDR3 in DNA: TGTGCCAGCAGCCTAGCCCGGGGAGTGGATGGCTACACCTTC.